This T cell receptor beta chain emerged from a study of blood T cells in healthy people across ages. Whole-study findings and limits: Donor CMV status was unknown, possibly confounding expanded clonotype changes.

Notes on this clonotype: The antigen is unknown.

This CDR3 is 16 amino acids long. V was trimmed by 1 base and J by 3 bases, leaving 17 bases between them. Looked up from germline, CDR1 is DFQATT and CDR2 is SNEGSKA (reference sequence). The authors ran a second PCR of 7 to 11 cycles using a sample-barcoded 5' primer and a J-beta primer mix. Tagging of each cDNA molecule was performed by a template-switch adaptor with 12 random nucleotides. All samples yielded 3 million or more CDR3-containing paired-end reads. TCRdb processed the 5' RACE reads anew with MiXCR; each CDR3 protein has one entry. The table shows roughly 1.6 million distinct CDR3 sequences, with roughly 32% occurring only once. Peripheral blood from each donor was collected in a volume of approximately 9.5 milliliters.

The sequencing sample was made of blood. The sequence came from a woman aged 30 to 39 in good health. The chain joins TRBV20-1 to TRBJ2-3; maybe TRBD2 (6 bases). The CDR3 DNA reads TGCAGTGCTAGAGTCGGGAGTAAAGGATTGACAGATACGCAGTATTTT. This gives the protein CSARVGSKGLTDTQYF.